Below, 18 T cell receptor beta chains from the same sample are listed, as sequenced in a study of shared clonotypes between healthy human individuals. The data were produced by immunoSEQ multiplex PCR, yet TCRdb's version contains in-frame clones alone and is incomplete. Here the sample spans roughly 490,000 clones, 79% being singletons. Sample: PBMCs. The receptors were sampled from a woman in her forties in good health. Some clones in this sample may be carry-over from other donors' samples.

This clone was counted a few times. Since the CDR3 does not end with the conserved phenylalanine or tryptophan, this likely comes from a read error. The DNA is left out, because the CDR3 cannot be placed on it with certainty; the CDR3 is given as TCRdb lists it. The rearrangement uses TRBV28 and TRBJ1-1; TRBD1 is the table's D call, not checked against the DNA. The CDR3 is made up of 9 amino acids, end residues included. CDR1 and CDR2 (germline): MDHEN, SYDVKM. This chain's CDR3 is CASGQEAPA.

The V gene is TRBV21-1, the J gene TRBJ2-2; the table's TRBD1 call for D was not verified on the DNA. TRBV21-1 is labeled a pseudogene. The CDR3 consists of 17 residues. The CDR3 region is CASSLAGGSANTGELFF. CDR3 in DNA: TGTGCCAGCAGCTTAGCAGGGGGTTCCGCGAACACCGGGGAGCTGTTTTTT.

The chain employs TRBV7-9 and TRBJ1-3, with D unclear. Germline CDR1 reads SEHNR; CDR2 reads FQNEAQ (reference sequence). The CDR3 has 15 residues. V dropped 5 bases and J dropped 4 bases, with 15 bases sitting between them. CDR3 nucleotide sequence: TGTGCCAGCAGCCAACTAACGAGGTCAGGAAACACCATATATTTT. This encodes CASSQLTRSGNTIYF.

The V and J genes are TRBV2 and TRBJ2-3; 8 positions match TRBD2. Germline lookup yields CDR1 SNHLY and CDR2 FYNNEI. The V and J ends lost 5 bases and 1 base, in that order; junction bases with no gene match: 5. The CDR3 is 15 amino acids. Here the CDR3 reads CASSPLAARTDTQYF. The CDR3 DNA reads TGTGCCAGCAGTCCACTAGCGGCCCGCACAGATACGCAGTATTTT. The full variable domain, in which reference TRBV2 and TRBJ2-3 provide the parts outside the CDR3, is EPEVTQTPSHQVTQMGQEVILRCVPISNHLYFYWYRQILGQKVEFLVSFYNNEISEKSEIFDDQFSVERPDGSNFTLKIRSTKLEDSAMYFCASSPLAARTDTQYFGPGTRLTVL.

CDR3 amino acids: CASTMGEAPDTQYF. The CDR3 DNA reads TGTGCCAGCACTATGGGGGAGGCCCCAGATACGCAGTATTTT. This chain links TRBV2 with TRBJ2-3, with a weak D call TRBD2 (6 bases). Germline V gene lookup returns CDR1 SNHLY and CDR2 FYNNEI. This CDR3 is built from 14 residues. V gave up 7 bases and J gave up 4 bases, with 15 bases separating them.

In DNA, the CDR3 is TGTGCCAGCAGCCCCCCCGGGTCTCTCTACACCGGGGAGCTGTTTTTT. This translates into CASSPPGSLYTGELFF. The chain combines TRBV7-9 with TRBJ2-2, with D uncertain. Germline loops: CDR1 SEHNR, CDR2 FQNEAQ (reference sequence). The germline V and J ends were trimmed by 5 bases and 3 bases, with 16 bases remaining between them. The length of the CDR3 is 16 residues. The full variable domain, its missing parts supplied by reference TRBV7-9 and TRBJ2-2, is DTGVSQNPRHKITKRGQNVTFRCDPISEHNRLYWYRQTLGQGPEFLTYFQNEAQLEKSRLLSDRFSAERPKGSFSTLEIQRTEQGDSAMYLCASSPPGSLYTGELFFGEGSRLTVL.

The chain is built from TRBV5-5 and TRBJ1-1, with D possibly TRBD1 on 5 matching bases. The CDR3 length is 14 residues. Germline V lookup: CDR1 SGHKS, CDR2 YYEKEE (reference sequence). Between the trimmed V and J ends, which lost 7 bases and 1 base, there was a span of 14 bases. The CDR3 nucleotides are TGTGCCAGCCAATTCCAGGGATCGAACACTGAAGCTTTCTTT. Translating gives CASQFQGSNTEAFF.

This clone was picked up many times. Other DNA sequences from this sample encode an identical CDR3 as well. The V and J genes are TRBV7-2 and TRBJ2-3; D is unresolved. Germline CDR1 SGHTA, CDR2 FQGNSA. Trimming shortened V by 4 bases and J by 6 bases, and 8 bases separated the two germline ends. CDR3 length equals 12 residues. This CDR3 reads CASSYSADTQYF. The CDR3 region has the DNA TGTGCCAGCAGCTATAGTGCCGATACGCAGTATTTT.

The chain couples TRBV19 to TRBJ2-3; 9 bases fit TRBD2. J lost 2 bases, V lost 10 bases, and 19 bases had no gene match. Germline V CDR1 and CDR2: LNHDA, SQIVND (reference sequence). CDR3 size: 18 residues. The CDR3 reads CATQGGVTASGDTDTQYF. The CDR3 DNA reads TGTGCCACCCAAGGGGGAGTAACGGCTAGCGGGGACACAGATACGCAGTATTTT.

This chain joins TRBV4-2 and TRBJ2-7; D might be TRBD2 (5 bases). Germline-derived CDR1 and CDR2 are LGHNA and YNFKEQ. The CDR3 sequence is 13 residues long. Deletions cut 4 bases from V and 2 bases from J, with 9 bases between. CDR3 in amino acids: CASSPVGTYEQYF. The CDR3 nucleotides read TGTGCCAGCAGCCCCGTCGGGACCTACGAGCAGTACTTC.

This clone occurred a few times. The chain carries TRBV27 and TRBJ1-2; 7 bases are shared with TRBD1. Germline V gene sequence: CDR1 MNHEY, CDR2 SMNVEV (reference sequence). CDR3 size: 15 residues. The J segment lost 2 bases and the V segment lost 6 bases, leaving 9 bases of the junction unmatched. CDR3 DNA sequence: TGTGCCAGCAGCCCCAACAGGGGTAGGAACTATGGCTACACCTTC. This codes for CASSPNRGRNYGYTF.

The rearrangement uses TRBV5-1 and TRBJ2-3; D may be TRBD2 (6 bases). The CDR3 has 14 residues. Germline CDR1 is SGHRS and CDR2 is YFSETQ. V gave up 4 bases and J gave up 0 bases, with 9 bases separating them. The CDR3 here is CASSRDSSTDTQYF. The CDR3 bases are TGCGCCAGCAGCCGGGACTCCAGCACAGATACGCAGTATTTT.

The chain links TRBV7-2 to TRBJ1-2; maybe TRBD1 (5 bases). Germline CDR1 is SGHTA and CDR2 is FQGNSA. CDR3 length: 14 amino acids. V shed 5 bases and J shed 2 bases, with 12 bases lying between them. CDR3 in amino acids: CASSQLRGNYGYTF. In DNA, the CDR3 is TGTGCCAGCAGCCAGTTGAGGGGAAACTATGGCTACACCTTC.

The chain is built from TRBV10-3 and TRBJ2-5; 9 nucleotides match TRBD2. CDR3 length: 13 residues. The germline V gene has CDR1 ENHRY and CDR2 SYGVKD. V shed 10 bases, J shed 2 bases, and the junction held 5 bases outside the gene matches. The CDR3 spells CASGRDEQETQYF. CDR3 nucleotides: TGTGCCAGCGGGAGGGACGAGCAAGAGACCCAGTACTTC.

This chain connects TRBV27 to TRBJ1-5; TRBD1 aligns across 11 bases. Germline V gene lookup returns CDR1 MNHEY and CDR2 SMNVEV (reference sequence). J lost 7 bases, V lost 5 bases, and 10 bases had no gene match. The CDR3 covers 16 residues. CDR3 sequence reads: CASSLGQGAIPQPQHF. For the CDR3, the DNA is TGTGCCAGCAGTCTCGGACAGGGGGCGATTCCGCAGCCCCAGCATTTT.

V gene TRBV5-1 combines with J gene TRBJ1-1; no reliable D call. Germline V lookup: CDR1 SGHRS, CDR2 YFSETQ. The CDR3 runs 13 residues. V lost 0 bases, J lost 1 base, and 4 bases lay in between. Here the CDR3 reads CASSLGTNTEAFF. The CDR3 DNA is TGCGCCAGCAGCTTGGGCACGAACACTGAAGCTTTCTTT.

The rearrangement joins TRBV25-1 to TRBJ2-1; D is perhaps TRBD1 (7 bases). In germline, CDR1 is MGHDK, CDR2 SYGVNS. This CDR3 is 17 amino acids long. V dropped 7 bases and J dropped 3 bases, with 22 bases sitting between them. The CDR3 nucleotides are TGTGCCAGCACTGGGGGGAGAGGGGGCGAACTCTACAATGAGCAGTTCTTC. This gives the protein CASTGGRGGELYNEQFF.

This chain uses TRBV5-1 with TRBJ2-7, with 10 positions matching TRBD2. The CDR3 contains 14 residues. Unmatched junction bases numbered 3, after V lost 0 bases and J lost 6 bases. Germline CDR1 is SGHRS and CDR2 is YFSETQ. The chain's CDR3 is CASSLASGSLEQYF. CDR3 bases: TGCGCCAGCAGCTTGGCTAGCGGGAGCCTCGAGCAGTACTTC.